The 20 T cell receptor beta chains given below trace back to one sample, sequenced in a study of blood T cells in healthy people across ages. A second roughly 6 to 11 cycle PCR used barcoded and J-beta primers. TCRdb independently ran MiXCR on the 5' RACE reads; one entry per CDR3 protein. The table includes under 1,100,000 distinct CDR3 sequences, around 27% detected once. The same sample was also studied in work on T cells of mothers and their children.

The sequencing sample was made of blood. These receptors came from a girl aged 2 to 10 in good health.

In its sample, this clonotype was seen a few times. J is TRBJ2-7 and V is TRBV7-9; no firm D call. V lost 6 bases and J lost 5, with 11 bases in between. Germline V gene data show CDR1 as SEHNR and CDR2 as FQNEAQ (reference sequence). The CDR3 loop spans 12 amino acids. The CDR3 nucleotides read TGTGCCAGCAGTCTCACAGCTAACGAGCAGTACTTC. Translating it yields CASSLTANEQYF.

V usage is TRBV20-1 and J usage is TRBJ2-1; 10 positions agree with TRBD1. V was clipped by 3 bases and J by 6 bases; unmatched bases: 8. The CDR3 spans 15 residues. Germline CDR1 DFQATT, CDR2 SNEGSKA (reference sequence). In DNA, the CDR3 is TGCAGTGCTAGGAGACCGGACAGGGGGACCAATGAGCAGTTCTTC. This codes for CSARRPDRGTNEQFF.

This clonotype was counted only a few times. The chain uses TRBV7-6 and TRBJ1-2; 10 nucleotides line up with TRBD1. Germline V gives CDR1 SGHVS, CDR2 FNYEAQ. The CDR3 sequence is 16 residues long. V lost 4 bases, J lost 6 bases, and 11 bases stayed unmatched. Here the CDR3 DNA reads TGTGCCAGCAGCTCGGGGGACAGGGGAAGGGAGAATGGCTACACCTTC. This codes for CASSSGDRGRENGYTF.

The chain recombines TRBV29-1 with TRBJ2-2; no definite D call. The length of the CDR3 is 14 residues. V was pared by 4 bases and J by 7 bases, with 16 bases between. Germline loops: CDR1 SQVTM, CDR2 ANQGSEA. For the CDR3, the DNA is TGCAGCGTTGGTGATTCCCTCGATGTCGGGGAGCTGTTTTTT. Protein product: CSVGDSLDVGELFF.

The V gene is TRBV5-1, the J gene TRBJ2-5, with 7 nucleotides matching TRBD2. Unmatched junction bases numbered 4, after V lost 5 bases and J lost 3 bases. The CDR3 loop spans 13 amino acids. Germline V CDR1 and CDR2: SGHRS, YFSETQ. CDR3 bases: TGCGCCAGCAGGACGCTAGCGGAAGAGACCCAGTACTTC. Its translation is CASRTLAEETQYF.

The V call is TRBV12-3 or TRBV12-4, the J call TRBJ1-6, with 10 bases identical to TRBD1. J gave up 15 bases and V 5 bases, and 4 bases lay outside the gene matches. The CDR3 loop spans 12 amino acids. The CDR3 region has the DNA TGTGCCAGCAGTCATGGACAGGGGGACCTCCACTTT. The encoded protein is CASSHGQGDLHF.

The chain combines TRBV2 with TRBJ1-2, with 8 bases matching TRBD1. Germline assignment: CDR1 SNHLY and CDR2 FYNNEI. CDR3 length equals 15 residues. The trim removed 7 bases at V and 2 bases at J, leaving 9 bases unmatched. In DNA, the CDR3 is TGTGCCAGCATAGCAGGGACAGGCTTAAACTATGGCTACACCTTC. Its translation is CASIAGTGLNYGYTF.

This clonotype was counted only a few times. The CDR3 bases are TGTGCCAGCAGTTCGACAGTGACCTATGGCTACACCTTC. It is translated as CASSSTVTYGYTF. The chain recombines TRBV12-3 or TRBV12-4 with TRBJ1-2; the D gene is possibly TRBD1 (5 bases). The V end lost 4 bases, the J end lost 4 bases, and 10 bases lay between the germline ends. This CDR3 contains 13 residues.

The chain joins TRBV7-9 to TRBJ2-2; 10 nucleotides align to TRBD2. This CDR3 is 16 amino acids long. The junction had 9 bases not matched to a gene; V was cut back by 4 bases and J by 7 bases. Germline CDR1 SEHNR, CDR2 FQNEAQ (reference sequence). CDR3 loop: CASSSEREGRIGELFF. The CDR3 DNA follows: TGTGCCAGCAGCTCAGAGCGGGAGGGCCGGATCGGGGAGCTGTTTTTT.

The CDR3: CASSLFPNWMTKETQYF. CDR3 nucleotides: TGTGCCAGCAGCTTATTTCCAAATTGGATGACTAAAGAGACCCAGTACTTC. V and J are TRBV7-9 and TRBJ2-5; the D gene is possibly TRBD2 (5 bases). Germline CDR1 SEHNR, CDR2 FQNEAQ (reference sequence). Trimming stripped 2 bases from V and 3 bases from J, with 19 bases between. CDR3 size: 17 residues.

The rearrangement uses TRBV5-1 and TRBJ2-2; D perhaps matches TRBD1 (5 bases). Germline V gene lookup returns CDR1 SGHRS and CDR2 YFSETQ. Trimming took off 0 bases at V and 5 bases at J, with 14 bases between the two ends. This CDR3 region has 16 residues. DNA of the CDR3: TGCGCCAGCAGCTTGGGACAGATCCTGGGGACCGGGGAGCTGTTTTTT. It yields the protein CASSLGQILGTGELFF.

The genes are TRBV27 and TRBJ2-5, with D perhaps matching TRBD1 or TRBD2 (5 bases each). The J call may be wrong; the DNA end is better matched by TRBJ2-1. The CDR3 length is 18 residues. Germline loops: CDR1 MNHEY, CDR2 SMNVEV (reference sequence). The CDR3 nucleotides are TGTGCCAGCAGTTCCACTCCCTCACTAGGCTTGGGACACAATGAGCAGTTCTTC. It encodes CASSSTPSLGLGHNEQFF.

In its sample, this clonotype was seen a few times. This rearrangement joins TRBV12-3 or TRBV12-4 to TRBJ2-5; D is perhaps TRBD2 (5 bases). The CDR3 totals 17 residues. Trimming removed 3 bases at V and 0 bases at J, with 17 bases between. CDR3 nucleotide sequence: TGTGCCAGCAGTTTCTCTTCGGGTCAGAGGGACCAAGAGACCCAGTACTTC. Encoded protein: CASSFSSGQRDQETQYF.

This rearrangement joins TRBV6-1 to TRBJ2-1; D is perhaps TRBD2 (6 bases). The V gene lost 11 bases and the J gene lost 2 bases, with 19 bases spanning the gap. The CDR3 spans 15 residues. The germline CDR1 and CDR2 sequences are MNHNS and SASEGT. The CDR3 DNA sequence: TGTGCCTGCGGATTCGGGACTCAGACCTACAATGAGCAGTTCTTC. Translated, it gives CACGFGTQTYNEQFF.

On this clonotype itself: One junction end does not reproduce the germline sequence, and a read error may be involved. The gene calls are TRBV27 and TRBJ2-5, with a weak D call TRBD2 (7 bases). The CDR3 length is 15 residues. Germline-derived CDR1 and CDR2 are MNHEY and SMNVEV (reference sequence). CDR3 in amino acids: CASSLGGAGYNEQLF. The CDR3 nucleotides read TGTGCCAGCAGTTTAGGGGGGGCCGGCTACAATGAGCAGCTCTTC.

This clonotype was recorded a few times. The rearrangement uses TRBV6-6 and TRBJ1-2; D is undetermined. V lost 2 bases and J lost 8, with 12 bases in between. This CDR3 spans 13 amino acids. CDR1 and CDR2 from the germline V gene are MNHNY and SVGAGI (reference sequence). The CDR3 is CASSYGWGKGYTF. The DNA of the CDR3 is TGTGCCAGCAGTTACGGCTGGGGAAAGGGCTACACCTTC.

This clonotype has ten or more counts. Germline and junction disagree at one end, which may indicate a read error. This rearrangement joins TRBV7-9 to TRBJ2-1; 10 bases fit TRBD2. The CDR3 extends over 15 amino acids. Germline CDR1 and CDR2: SEHNR and FQNEAQ (reference sequence). Here the CDR3 DNA reads TGCGCCAGCAGCCCTAGCGGGGGCCCGTACAATGAGCAGTTCTTC. Translated, it gives CASSPSGGPYNEQFF.

This clonotype was picked up a small number of times. The rearrangement joins TRBV15 to TRBJ2-5; TRBD2 is a possible D gene (6 bases). Germline lookup yields CDR1 LNHNV and CDR2 YYDKDF (reference sequence). Trimming removed 5 bases from V and 4 bases from J, with 11 bases in between. This CDR3 comprises 13 residues. The CDR3: CATSSAGRETQYF. The CDR3 coding sequence is TGTGCCACCAGCTCCGCGGGGCGAGAGACCCAGTACTTC.

As DNA, the CDR3 is TGTGCCAGCAGCGACCCCCGGTCGGAGACCCAGTACTTC. Translating it yields CASSDPRSETQYF. The chain couples TRBV9 to TRBJ2-5; D remains ambiguous. The germline V gene encodes CDR1 SGDLS and CDR2 YYNGEE. Trimming left V 3 bases short and J 5 bases short, with 11 bases between. The CDR3 totals 13 residues. The variable domain in full, completed from reference TRBV9 and TRBJ2-5, reads DSGVTQTPKHLITATGQRVTLRCSPRSGDLSVYWYQQSLDQGLQFLIQYYNGEERAKGNILERFSAQQFPDLHSELNLSSLELGDSALYFCASSDPRSETQYFGPGTRLLVL.

The chain combines TRBV7-9 with TRBJ1-2; no definite D call. The germline CDR1 and CDR2 sequences are SEHNR and FQNEAQ (reference sequence). The V end lost 1 base, the J end lost 1 base, and 13 bases lay between the germline ends. This CDR3 has 16 residues. The CDR3 sequence is CASSLGDWDVNYGYTF. In DNA form, the CDR3 reads TGTGCCAGCAGCTTAGGAGACTGGGATGTTAACTATGGCTACACCTTC.